The clone carrying this T cell receptor beta chain was counted at least ten times. In every sequencing run, more than 170 million TCR-beta sequences were generated from 15-18 subjects. Each CDR3 protein gets one entry after TCRdb re-called the 5' RACE reads with MiXCR. This table holds more than 30,000 distinct CDR3 sequences, about an eighth found once. V was trimmed by 0 bases and J by 0 bases, leaving 12 bases between them. CDR1 KGHSY and CDR2 FQNENV come from the germline V gene. The CDR3 runs 17 residues. Time point described: technical triplicate 2. This entry comes from a study of neurological immune-mediated disorders.

Sequenced sample: CD4+ T cells from blood. The chain links TRBV16 to TRBJ1-3; D uncertain. The clonotype originates from a female donor with HTLV-1-associated myelopathy (HAM/TSP). CDR3 nucleotide sequence: TGTGCCAGCAGCCAATCCCGGATCAGCTCCTCTGGAAACACCATATATTTT. It codes for CASSQSRISSSGNTIYF. Drawing the rest from reference TRBV16 and TRBJ1-3, the complete variable domain is GEEVAQTPKHLVRGEGQKAKLYCAPIKGHSYVFWYQQVLKNEFKFLISFQNENVFDETGMPKERFSAKCLPNSPCSLEIQATKLEDSAVYFCASSQSRISSSGNTIYFGEGSWLTVV.